Detailed here is one T cell receptor (beta chain). Its matching antigen is unknown. V was clipped by 0 bases and J by 7 bases, with 13 bases between them. Looked up from germline, CDR1 is SGDLS and CDR2 is YYNGEE. The CDR3 runs 15 residues. The record originates from a study of shared clonotypes between healthy human individuals. Profiled with immunoSEQ multiplex PCR; TCRdb holds only in-frame clones, not every one. The sample shows fewer than 200,000 clones, 65% to 70% of them seen only once. Study-wide findings and caveats: Shared across a few donors were around 5% of the naive CD4 clonotypes. Generation probabilities were higher for clonotypes shared across all four sorted-subset donors than for unshared ones.

The J gene is TRBJ2-2, the V gene TRBV9, with D possibly TRBD1 on 6 matching bases. This clonotype was sampled from a young man in good health. Input material: memory CD4+ T cells sorted from blood. The subset is: CD45RA-negative fraction. The CDR3 coding sequence is TGTGCCAGCAGCGTAGTAGGGACATTTGGCGGGGAGCTGTTTTTT. Amino acids: CASSVVGTFGGELFF.